The 5 T cell receptor beta chains below all came from one sample that was sequenced in a study of blood T cell repertoires in COVID-19. TCRdb keeps only in-frame clones here, not all; method: immunoSEQ multiplex PCR. Among 150,000 to 200,000 clones listed, around 82% were seen once. Specimen: peripheral blood. These receptors originate from a man aged 55 to 69 with active or convalescent COVID-19.

The J gene is TRBJ2-5, the V gene TRBV2; TRBD1 matches 7 bases. The germline V gene encodes CDR1 SNHLY and CDR2 FYNNEI. This CDR3 has 12 residues. V was pared by 4 bases and J by 5 bases, with 1 base of the junction left unmatched. The CDR3 sequence is CASSVQGETQYF. In nucleotides, the CDR3 is TGTGCCAGCAGTGTACAGGGGGAGACCCAGTACTTC.

This clone was seen more than once but under ten times. This sequence joins TRBV5-5 and TRBJ2-1, with TRBD2 matching 11 bases. The CDR3 contains 15 residues. The V gene's germline CDR1 is SGHKS and CDR2 YYEKEE (reference sequence). Unmatched junction bases numbered 5, after V lost 0 bases and J lost 9 bases. The CDR3 DNA reads TGTGCCAGCAGCTTGGTTGGTAGCGGGGGGGTTGAGCAGTTCTTC. Translated: CASSLVGSGGVEQFF. The whole variable domain, remainder taken from reference TRBV5-5 and TRBJ2-1, is DAGVTQSPTHLIKTRGQQVTLRCSPISGHKSVSWYQQVLGQGPQFIFQYYEKEERGRGNFPDRFSARQFPNYSSELNVNALLLGDSALYLCASSLVGSGGVEQFFGPGTRLTVL.

The rearrangement uses TRBV30 and TRBJ1-2; possible D gene TRBD1, 6 bases. This CDR3 has 12 residues. The germline V and J ends were trimmed by 0 bases and 13 bases, with 15 bases remaining between them. CDR1 is GTSNPN and CDR2 is SVGIG in the germline V gene (reference sequence). The CDR3 DNA follows: TGTGCCTGGAGTGTCCATACAGGGTGTCCCACCTTC. Protein sequence: CAWSVHTGCPTF.

The chain employs TRBV12-3 or TRBV12-4 and TRBJ1-1; D is ambiguous. Trimming took off 4 bases at V and 13 bases at J, with 13 bases between the two ends. The CDR3 spans 11 residues. In nucleotides, the CDR3 is TGTGCCAGCAGTTCTGGGCGCCTCGGTTTCTTT. Translated: CASSSGRLGFF.

V gene TRBV12-3 or TRBV12-4 combines with J gene TRBJ1-5; no firm D call. V lost 2 bases and J 4 bases, leaving 3 bases between the germline ends. This CDR3 contains 12 residues. This chain's CDR3 is CASSLLNQPQHF. CDR3 nucleotides: TGTGCCAGCAGTTTACTGAATCAGCCCCAGCATTTT.